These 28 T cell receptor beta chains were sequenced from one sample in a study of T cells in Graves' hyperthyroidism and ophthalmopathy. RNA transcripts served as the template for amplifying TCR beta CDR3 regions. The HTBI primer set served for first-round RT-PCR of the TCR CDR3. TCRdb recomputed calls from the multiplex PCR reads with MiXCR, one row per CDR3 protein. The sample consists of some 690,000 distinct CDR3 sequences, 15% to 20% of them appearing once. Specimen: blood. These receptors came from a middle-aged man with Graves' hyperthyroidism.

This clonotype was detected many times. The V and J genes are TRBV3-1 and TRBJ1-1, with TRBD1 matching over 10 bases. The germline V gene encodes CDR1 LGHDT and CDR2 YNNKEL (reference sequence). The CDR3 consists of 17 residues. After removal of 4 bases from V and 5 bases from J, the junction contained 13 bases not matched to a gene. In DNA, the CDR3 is TGTGCCAGCAGCCTACCACCCTCGACAGGGGGCAAGACTGAAGCTTTCTTT. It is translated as CASSLPPSTGGKTEAFF.

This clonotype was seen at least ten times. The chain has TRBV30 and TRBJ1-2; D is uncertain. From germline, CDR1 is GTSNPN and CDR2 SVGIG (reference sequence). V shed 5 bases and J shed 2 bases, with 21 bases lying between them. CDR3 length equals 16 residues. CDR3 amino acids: CAWLGLRVSSNYGYTF. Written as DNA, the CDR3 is TGTGCCTGGTTGGGGTTAAGGGTCAGTAGCAACTATGGCTACACCTTC.

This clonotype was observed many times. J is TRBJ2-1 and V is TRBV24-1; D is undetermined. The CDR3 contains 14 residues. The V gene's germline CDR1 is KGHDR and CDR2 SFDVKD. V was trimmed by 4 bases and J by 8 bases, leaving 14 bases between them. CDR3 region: CATSDPGSADEQFF. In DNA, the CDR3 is TGTGCCACCAGTGACCCTGGGTCCGCCGATGAGCAGTTCTTC.

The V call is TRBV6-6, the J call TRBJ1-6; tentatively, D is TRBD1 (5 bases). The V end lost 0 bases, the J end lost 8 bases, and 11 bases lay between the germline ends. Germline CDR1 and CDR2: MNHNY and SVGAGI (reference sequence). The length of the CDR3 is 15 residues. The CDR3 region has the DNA TGTGCCAGCAGTTACTCGGGGCCGTCGGATTCACCCCTCCACTTT. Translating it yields CASSYSGPSDSPLHF.

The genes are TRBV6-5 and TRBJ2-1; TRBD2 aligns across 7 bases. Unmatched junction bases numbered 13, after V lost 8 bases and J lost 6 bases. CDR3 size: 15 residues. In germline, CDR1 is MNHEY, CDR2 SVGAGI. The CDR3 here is CASGSARELGNEQFF. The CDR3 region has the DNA TGTGCCAGCGGTTCGGCGCGGGAGTTAGGCAATGAGCAGTTCTTC.

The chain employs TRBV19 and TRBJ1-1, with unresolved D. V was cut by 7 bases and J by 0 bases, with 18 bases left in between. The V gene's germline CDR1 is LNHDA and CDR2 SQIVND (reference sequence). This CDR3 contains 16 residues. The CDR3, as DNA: TGTGCCAGTAAAGAGGCGCTGGTCAGAATGAACACTGAAGCTTTCTTT. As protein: CASKEALVRMNTEAFF.

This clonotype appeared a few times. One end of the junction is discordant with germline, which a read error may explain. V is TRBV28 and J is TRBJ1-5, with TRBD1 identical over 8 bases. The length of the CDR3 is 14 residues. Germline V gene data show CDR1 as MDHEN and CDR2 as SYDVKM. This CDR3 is CAGSTTGVWQPQHF. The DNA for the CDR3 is TGTGCCGGCAGTACGACAGGGGTTTGGCAGCCCCAGCATTTT.

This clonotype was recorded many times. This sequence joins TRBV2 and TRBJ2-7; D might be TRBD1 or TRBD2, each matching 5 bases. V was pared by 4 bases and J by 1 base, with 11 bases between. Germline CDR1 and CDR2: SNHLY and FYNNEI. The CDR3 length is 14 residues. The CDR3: CASSARGGSYEQYF. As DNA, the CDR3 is TGTGCCAGCAGTGCGAGGGGCGGATCCTACGAGCAGTACTTC.

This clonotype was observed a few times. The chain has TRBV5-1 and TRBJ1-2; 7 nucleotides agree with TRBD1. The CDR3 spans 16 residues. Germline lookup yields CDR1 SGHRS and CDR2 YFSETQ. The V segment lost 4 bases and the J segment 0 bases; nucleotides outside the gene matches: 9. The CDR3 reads CASSEQGISANYGYTF. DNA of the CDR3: TGCGCCAGCAGCGAACAGGGGATTAGCGCTAACTATGGCTACACCTTC.

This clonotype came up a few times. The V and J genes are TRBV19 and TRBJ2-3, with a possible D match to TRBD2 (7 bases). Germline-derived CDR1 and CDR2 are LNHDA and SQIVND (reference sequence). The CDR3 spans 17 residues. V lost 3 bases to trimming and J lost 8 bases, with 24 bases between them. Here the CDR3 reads CASSMRPARGGRFTQYF. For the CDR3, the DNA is TGTGCCAGTAGTATGCGTCCCGCTAGGGGGGGTCGCTTTACGCAGTATTTT.

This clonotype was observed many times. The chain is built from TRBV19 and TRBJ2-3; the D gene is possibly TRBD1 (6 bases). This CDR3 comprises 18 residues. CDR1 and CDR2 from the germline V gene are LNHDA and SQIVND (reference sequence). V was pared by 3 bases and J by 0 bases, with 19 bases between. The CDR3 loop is CASSIGRTASSSTDTQYF. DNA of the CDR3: TGTGCCAGTAGTATTGGAAGGACAGCCTCATCTAGCACAGATACGCAGTATTTT.

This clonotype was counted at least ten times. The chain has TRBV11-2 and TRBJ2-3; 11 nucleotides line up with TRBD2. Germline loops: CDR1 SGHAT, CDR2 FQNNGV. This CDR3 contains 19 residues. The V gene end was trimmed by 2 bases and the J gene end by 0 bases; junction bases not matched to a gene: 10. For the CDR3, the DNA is TGTGCCAGCAGCTTAAAACTAGCGGGAGCCCTATCTAGCACAGATACGCAGTATTTT. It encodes CASSLKLAGALSSTDTQYF.

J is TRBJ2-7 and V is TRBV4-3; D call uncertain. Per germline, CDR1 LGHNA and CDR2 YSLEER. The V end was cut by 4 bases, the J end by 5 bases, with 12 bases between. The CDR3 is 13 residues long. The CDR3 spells CASSLLPRNEQYF. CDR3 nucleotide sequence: TGCGCCAGCAGCCTACTCCCTCGGAACGAGCAGTACTTC.

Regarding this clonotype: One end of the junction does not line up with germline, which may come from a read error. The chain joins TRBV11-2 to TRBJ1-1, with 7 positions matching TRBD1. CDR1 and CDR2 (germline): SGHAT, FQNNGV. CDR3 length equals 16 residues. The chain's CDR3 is CASSLTPGTANTEALF. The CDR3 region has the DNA TGTGCCAGCAGCCTTACCCCCGGGACAGCGAACACTGAAGCTTTGTTT.

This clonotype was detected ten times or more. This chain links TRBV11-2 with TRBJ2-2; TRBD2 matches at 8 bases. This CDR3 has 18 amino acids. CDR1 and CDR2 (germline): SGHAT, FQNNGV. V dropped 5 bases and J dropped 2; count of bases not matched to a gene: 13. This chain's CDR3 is CASSPYNLAGPNTGELFF. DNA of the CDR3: TGTGCCAGCAGCCCTTATAATTTAGCGGGACCTAACACCGGGGAGCTGTTTTTT.

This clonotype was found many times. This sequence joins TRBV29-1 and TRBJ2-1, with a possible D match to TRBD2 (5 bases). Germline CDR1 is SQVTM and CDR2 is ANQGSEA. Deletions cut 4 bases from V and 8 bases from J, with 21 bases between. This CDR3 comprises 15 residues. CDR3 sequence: CSVVPRWLAADEQFF. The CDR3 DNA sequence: TGCAGCGTTGTACCCCGGTGGCTAGCCGCGGATGAGCAGTTCTTC.

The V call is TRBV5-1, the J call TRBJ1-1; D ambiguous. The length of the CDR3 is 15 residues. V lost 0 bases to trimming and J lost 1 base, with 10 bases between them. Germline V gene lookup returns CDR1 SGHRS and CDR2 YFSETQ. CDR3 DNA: TGCGCCAGCAGCTTGGTGGTGGGAGAGAACACTGAAGCTTTCTTT. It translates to CASSLVVGENTEAFF. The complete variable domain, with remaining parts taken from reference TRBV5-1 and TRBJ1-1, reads KAGVTQTPRYLIKTRGQQVTLSCSPISGHRSVSWYQQTPGQGLQFLFEYFSETQRNKGNFPGRFSGRQFSNSRSEMNVSTLELGDSALYLCASSLVVGENTEAFFGQGTRLTVV.

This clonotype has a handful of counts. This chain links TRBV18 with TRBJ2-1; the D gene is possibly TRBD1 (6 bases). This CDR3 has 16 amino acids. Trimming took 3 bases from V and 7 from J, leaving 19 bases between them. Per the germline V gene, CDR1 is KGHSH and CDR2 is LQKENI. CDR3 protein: CASSPQQGTPKNEQFF. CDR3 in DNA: TGTGCCAGCTCACCGCAACAGGGCACCCCGAAGAATGAGCAGTTCTTC.

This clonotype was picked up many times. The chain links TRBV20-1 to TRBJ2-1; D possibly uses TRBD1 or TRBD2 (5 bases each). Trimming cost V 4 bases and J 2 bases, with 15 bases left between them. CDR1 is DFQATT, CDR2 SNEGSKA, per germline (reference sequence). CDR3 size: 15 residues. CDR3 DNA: TGCAGTGCTAACTTCGGGACGGTAACCTACAATGAGCAGTTCTTC. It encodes CSANFGTVTYNEQFF.

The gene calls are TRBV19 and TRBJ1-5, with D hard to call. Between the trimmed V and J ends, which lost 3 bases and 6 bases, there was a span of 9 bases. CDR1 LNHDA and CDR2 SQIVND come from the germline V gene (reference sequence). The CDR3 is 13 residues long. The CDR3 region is CASSMDVSQPQHF. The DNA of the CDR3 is TGTGCCAGTAGTATGGACGTCAGTCAGCCCCAGCATTTT.

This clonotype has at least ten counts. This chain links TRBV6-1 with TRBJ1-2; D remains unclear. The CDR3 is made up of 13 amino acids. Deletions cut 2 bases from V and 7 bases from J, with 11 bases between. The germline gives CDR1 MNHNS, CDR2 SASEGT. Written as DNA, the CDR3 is TGTGCCAGCAGTGAAAGGGTCGAACGTGGCTACACCTTC. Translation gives CASSERVERGYTF.

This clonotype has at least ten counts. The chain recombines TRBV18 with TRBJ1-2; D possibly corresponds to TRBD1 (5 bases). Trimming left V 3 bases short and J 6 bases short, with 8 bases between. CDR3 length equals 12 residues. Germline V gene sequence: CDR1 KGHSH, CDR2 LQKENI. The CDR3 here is CASSPGQHGYTF. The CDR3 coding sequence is TGTGCCAGCTCACCTGGACAACATGGCTACACCTTC.

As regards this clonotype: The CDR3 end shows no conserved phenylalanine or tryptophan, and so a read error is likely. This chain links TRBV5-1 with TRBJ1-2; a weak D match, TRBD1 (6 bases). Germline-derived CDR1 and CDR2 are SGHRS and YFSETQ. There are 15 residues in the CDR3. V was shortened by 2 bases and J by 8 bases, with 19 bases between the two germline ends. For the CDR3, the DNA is TGCGCCAGCAGCTTTGCCGGAGGGGGGCAAAAAGGCTACACCGTC. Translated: CASSFAGGGQKGYTV.

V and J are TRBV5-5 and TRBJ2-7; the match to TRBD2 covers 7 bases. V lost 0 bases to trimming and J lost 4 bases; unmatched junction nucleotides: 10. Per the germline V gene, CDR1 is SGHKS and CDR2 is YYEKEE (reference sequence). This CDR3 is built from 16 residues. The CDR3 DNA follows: TGTGCCAGCAGCTTGGACCAAGCGGGAATAGGTTACGAGCAGTACTTC. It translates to CASSLDQAGIGYEQYF.

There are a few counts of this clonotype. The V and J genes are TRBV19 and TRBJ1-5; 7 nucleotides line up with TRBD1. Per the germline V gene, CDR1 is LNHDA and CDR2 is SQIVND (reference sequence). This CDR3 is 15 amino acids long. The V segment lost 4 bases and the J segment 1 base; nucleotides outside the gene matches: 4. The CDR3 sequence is CASSTMTGSNQPQHF. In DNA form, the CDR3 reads TGTGCCAGTAGTACTATGACAGGGAGCAATCAGCCCCAGCATTTT.

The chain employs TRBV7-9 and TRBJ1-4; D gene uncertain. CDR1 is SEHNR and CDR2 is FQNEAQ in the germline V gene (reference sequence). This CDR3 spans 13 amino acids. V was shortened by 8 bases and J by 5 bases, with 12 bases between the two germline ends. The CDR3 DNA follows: TGTGCCAGCGAGACTACGATAAATGAAAAACTGTTTTTT. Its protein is CASETTINEKLFF. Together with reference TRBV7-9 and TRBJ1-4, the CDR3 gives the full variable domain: DTGVSQNPRHKITKRGQNVTFRCDPISEHNRLYWYRQTLGQGPEFLTYFQNEAQLEKSRLLSDRFSAERPKGSFSTLEIQRTEQGDSAMYLCASETTINEKLFFGSGTQLSVL.

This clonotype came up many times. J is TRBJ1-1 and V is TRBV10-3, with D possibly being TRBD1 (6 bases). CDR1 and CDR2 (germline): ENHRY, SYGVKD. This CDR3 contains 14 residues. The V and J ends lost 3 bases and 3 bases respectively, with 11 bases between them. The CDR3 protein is CAISEVGGDTEAFF. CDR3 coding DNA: TGTGCCATCAGTGAAGTAGGGGGGGACACTGAAGCTTTCTTT.

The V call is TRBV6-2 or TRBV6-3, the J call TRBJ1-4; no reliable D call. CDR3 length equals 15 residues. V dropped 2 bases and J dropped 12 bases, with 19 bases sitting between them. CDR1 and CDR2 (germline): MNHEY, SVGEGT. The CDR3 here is CASSYPADGALELFF. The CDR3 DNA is TGTGCCAGCAGTTACCCCGCAGACGGTGCGTTGGAACTGTTTTTT.